The rows below give T cell receptor beta chains drawn from one sample of a study of blood T cell repertoires in COVID-19. Data came from immunoSEQ multiplex PCR; TCRdb stores just in-frame clones and leaves some out. The sample contains approximately 26,000 clones, around 90% of which appear only once. Specimen: peripheral blood. The receptors were gathered from a human donor in a cohort sampled during active COVID-19. Each CDR3 is given with its conserved first and last residue. A D gene is named only where the DNA matches it firmly. A clone size is listed for some rows: how often the clone was seen (once, few, many), or a class if it is expanded.

J gene	clone size	D gene	V gene	CDR3 DNA	CDR3 protein
TRBJ2-7	-	-	TRBV10-3	TGTGCCACCCGGGCGGGGGGCGGACAGGGGTCGTACGAGCAGTACTTC	CATRAGGGQGSYEQYF
TRBJ2-2	-	TRBD2	TRBV15	TGTGCCACCAGCGAGATCCCGGGACTAGCGGAGATAGTGAACACCGGGGAGCTGTTTTTT	CATSEIPGLAEIVNTGELFF
TRBJ2-5	-	TRBD2	TRBV2	TGTGCCAGCAGTGATGGGGGGGCCCAGTACTTC	CASSDGGAQYF
TRBJ2-7	few	-	TRBV7-9	TGTGCCAGCAGCCATACAGCCTACGAGCAGTACTTC	CASSHTAYEQYF
TRBJ2-3	-	-	TRBV30	TGTGCCTGGAGTCTCGGGGGTGATACGCAGTATTTT	CAWSLGGDTQYF
TRBJ2-7	-	-	TRBV20-1	TGCAGTGCTAGTCTCGACGAGCAGTACTTC	CSASLDEQYF
TRBJ2-5	-	TRBD2	TRBV30	TGTGCCTGGAGAACTAGCGGGGGGCAAGAGACCCAGTACTTC	CAWRTSGGQETQYF
TRBJ2-3	-	-	TRBV6-5	TGTGCCAGCAGTTACTTGGGGACAAGCACAGATACGCAGTATTTT	CASSYLGTSTDTQYF
TRBJ2-7	-	-	TRBV7-2	TGTGCCAGCAGCTTAGCGCTAGGTGTGTACGAGCAGTACTTC	CASSLALGVYEQYF
TRBJ2-1	once	-	TRBV20-1	TGCAGTGCTAGTGTCAGGGGACATGAGCAGTTCTTC	CSASVRGHEQFF
TRBJ2-1	-	TRBD1	TRBV10-3	TGTGCCATCAGTGAAGAGACAGGGGCCTACAATGAGCAGTTCTTC	CAISEETGAYNEQFF
TRBJ2-2	-	TRBD2	TRBV28	TGTGCCAGCAGCCCTGGGGGGGACACCGGGGAGCTGTTTTTT	CASSPGGDTGELFF
TRBJ2-7	-	TRBD1	TRBV9	TGTGCCAGCAGCGTAGGAGACAGGGTGGTCTACGAGCAGTACTTC	CASSVGDRVVYEQYF
TRBJ2-3	-	-	TRBV7-3	TGTGCCAGCAGCCAGCGACCCCCCGATACGCAGTATTTT	CASSQRPPDTQYF
TRBJ2-1	-	TRBD2	TRBV5-4	TGTGCCAGCAGCTTCGGACTAGCGGGACCCTCCTCCTACAATGAGCAGTTCTTC	CASSFGLAGPSSYNEQFF
TRBJ2-3	-	TRBD1	TRBV25-1	TGTGCCAGCAGTCTCACCACCGGGACAGAGGCCGCAGATACGCAGTATTTT	CASSLTTGTEAADTQYF
TRBJ2-1	-	TRBD1	TRBV11-3	TGTGCCAGCAGCTTTATGACAGGGAATGAGCAGTTCTTC	CASSFMTGNEQFF
TRBJ1-1	-	TRBD1	TRBV15	TGTGCCACCAGCAGAGAAACAGGGGGCGGTTTTGGGGCTTTCTTT	CATSRETGGGFGAFF
TRBJ2-7	-	-	TRBV5-1	TGCGCCAGCAGCTTGGGAGACGAGCAGTACTTC	CASSLGDEQYF
TRBJ2-7	-	-	TRBV27	TGTGCCAGCACAAAGAACCCGGACAGATTAAGCTACGAGCAGTACTTC	CASTKNPDRLSYEQYF
TRBJ1-2	-	-	TRBV3-1/TRBV3-2	TGTGCCAGCAGCCCCCCGGGGTCTAACTATGGCTACACCTTC	CASSPPGSNYGYTF
TRBJ2-2	-	-	TRBV7-9	TGTGCCAGCAGCTTAGGTTTGGAGCAGAACACCGGGGAGCTGTTTTTT	CASSLGLEQNTGELFF
TRBJ2-2	-	-	TRBV9	TGTGCCAGCAGCGTAGACCCCGGGGGGAACACCGGGGAGCTGTTTTTT	CASSVDPGGNTGELFF
TRBJ1-3	-	-	TRBV2	TGTGCCAGCAGTGCCACAGGCCCCTCTGGAAACACCATATATTTT	CASSATGPSGNTIYF
TRBJ1-1	-	TRBD1	TRBV5-1	TGCGCCAGCAGAACAGCCGGGACAGGGGACTTGAACACTGAAGCTTTCTTT	CASRTAGTGDLNTEAFF
TRBJ2-3	-	TRBD2	TRBV7-9	TGTGCCAGCAGCTTTGCGGGGGGCTTCCAAGATACGCAGTATTTT	CASSFAGGFQDTQYF
TRBJ2-1	-	TRBD2	TRBV11-2	TGTGCCAGCAGCCCGAAGGGACTAGCGGGGTTGGGGTTATACAATGAGCAGTTCTTC	CASSPKGLAGLGLYNEQFF
TRBJ1-3	-	TRBD1	TRBV2	TGTGCCAGCAGTGAAGGGGACAGCCGAAACACCATATATTTT	CASSEGDSRNTIYF